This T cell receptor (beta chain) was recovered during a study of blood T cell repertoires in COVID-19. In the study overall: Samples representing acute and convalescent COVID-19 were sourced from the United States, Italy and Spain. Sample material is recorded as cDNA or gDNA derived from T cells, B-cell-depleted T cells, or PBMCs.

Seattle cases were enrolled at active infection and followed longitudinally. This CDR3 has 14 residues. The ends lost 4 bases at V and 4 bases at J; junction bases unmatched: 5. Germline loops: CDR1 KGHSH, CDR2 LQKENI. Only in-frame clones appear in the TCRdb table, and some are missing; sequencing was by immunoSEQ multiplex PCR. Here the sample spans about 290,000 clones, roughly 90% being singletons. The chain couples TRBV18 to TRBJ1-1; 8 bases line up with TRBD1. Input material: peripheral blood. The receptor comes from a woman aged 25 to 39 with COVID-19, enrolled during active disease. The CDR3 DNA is TGTGCCAGCTCACAACAGGGGGGCGGCACTGAAGCTTTCTTT. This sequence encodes CASSQQGGGTEAFF.